This is a list of T cell receptor beta chains from one sample in a study of T cells in Graves' hyperthyroidism and ophthalmopathy. Each CDR3 protein is one row after TCRdb ran MiXCR on the multiplex PCR reads. The table includes roughly 360,000 distinct CDR3 sequences, roughly 12% detected once. The sample consisted of blood. These receptors came from a man aged 25-45 years with Graves' hyperthyroidism that later progressed to Graves' ophthalmopathy. The CDR3 runs from the conserved cysteine through the conserved F or W. The D gene is left open where the match is weak. For some rows the clone size is stated as once, few or many, or as a class when expanded; others skip it.

cdr3_aa: CASGGYNSPLHF
d_call: .
v_call: TRBV30
j_call: TRBJ1-6
clone_size: few
cdr3_length: 12

cdr3_aa: CSVLGFQGAWETQYF
d_call: .
v_call: TRBV29-1
j_call: TRBJ2-5
clone_size: .
cdr3_length: 15

cdr3_aa: CASSSYTSYGYTF
d_call: .
v_call: TRBV28
j_call: TRBJ1-2
clone_size: many
cdr3_length: 13

cdr3_aa: CASRWTGLNQPQHF
d_call: TRBD1
v_call: TRBV6-2/TRBV6-3
j_call: TRBJ1-5
clone_size: many
cdr3_length: 14

cdr3_aa: CASSVSGTGVGEQYF
d_call: TRBD1
v_call: TRBV9
j_call: TRBJ2-7
clone_size: many
cdr3_length: 15

cdr3_aa: CASSQERGGAETQYF
d_call: TRBD2
v_call: TRBV4-2
j_call: TRBJ2-5
clone_size: few
cdr3_length: 15

cdr3_aa: CASSSRRAGSNQPQHF
d_call: .
v_call: TRBV5-8
j_call: TRBJ1-5
clone_size: .
cdr3_length: 16

cdr3_aa: CSASVALSYEQYF
d_call: .
v_call: TRBV20-1
j_call: TRBJ2-7
clone_size: many
cdr3_length: 13

cdr3_aa: CASSQGVGANEKLFF
d_call: TRBD1
v_call: TRBV12-3/TRBV12-4
j_call: TRBJ1-4
clone_size: many
cdr3_length: 15

cdr3_aa: CASSSPGSMNTEAFF
d_call: .
v_call: TRBV12-3/TRBV12-4
j_call: TRBJ1-1
clone_size: many
cdr3_length: 15